This entry is about one TCR beta chain. This receptor's antigen is unknown. The input lacks base qualities; no much larger clone sits a single base away. Trimming at the junction amounts to 3 bases on V and 3 bases on J, and the germline ends lie 10 bases apart. Via the germline V gene, CDR1 is SGDLS and CDR2 YYNGEE. The CDR3 numbers 14 residues from cysteine through phenylalanine. The entry retains the CDR3 DNA only, 42 bases that are in frame from base 1. The CDR3 regions of human TCRbeta chains were subjected to immunosequencing. The paper's data handling went like this. Repertoire TCRs were checked for matches against a reference library of SARS-CoV-2-specific TCRs that had been generated using the MIRA antigen-specificity platform. Breadth meant the fraction of unique TCRs that were SARS-CoV-2-associated, whereas depth meant the fraction of total T cells that were SARS-CoV-2-associated. Each spike-specific TCR was assigned to its reactive spike region and to a CD4 or CD8 class using the MIRA data. Log10-transformed breadth and depth values were compared by one-way ANOVA with Sidak's multiple comparisons tests. In its TCRdb copy, this immuneACCESS table keeps in-frame sequences only and misses some clones. Where compared with another copy, unresolved V genes explain less than half of these, and the others have no known cause. D and trimming were read from the DNA, whereas the V and J calls and clone size are those reported in that table. The table for this sample lists roughly 120,000 clones; around nine tenths of them were counted only once. The ten biggest clones cover 8.4% of the sample.

This sample's time point label indicates: baseline before first vaccination. Vaccinee samples came from UK trials COV001 and COV002, including a single-blind randomized controlled phase 2/3 trial of AZD1222 (ChAdOx1 nCoV-19) in healthy adults. For TCRbeta chain sequencing, PBMC samples from trial participants were taken at day 0 and at day 28 after the second dose. This record comes from a study of T cell responses to AZD1222 COVID-19 vaccine (dated by TCRdb to 2020 to 2022). Study-level background: AZD1222 recipients given second doses at about 4 weeks or at about 12 weeks were pooled, since spike-specific TCR depth and breadth were not found to differ between the two schedules. A total of 233 trial participants underwent TCR sequencing, of whom roughly 210 had received two doses of AZD1222 and some 25 had received two doses of the MenACWY control vaccine. Trial participants were enrolled into age subgroups of 18-55, 56-69 and 70-plus years, which contained about 150, 27 and 61 TCR-sequenced participants, respectively.

The paper's findings and limits, for the study overall: The vaccine-associated CD4 TCRs covered the entire spike protein, and the dominant responses fell in regions 160-218 and 743-854. Because no samples from the day 14 peak response were available, repertoires could be characterized only after the peak T cell response. Conclusions about previously exposed vaccinees were limited because only 5 or 6 AZD1222 recipients were SARS-CoV-2 seropositive at baseline. Most participants were white British and females outnumbered males, and the authors suggested that clonal diversity may have been underestimated. Reportedly, close to half of the unique spike-specific TCRs recognized epitopes lying outside the regions that are mutated in the B.1.351 and B.1.1.7 variants. A significant rise in spike-specific TCR breadth and depth was observed after two AZD1222 doses relative to day 0 and relative to MenACWY recipients. In the small 56-69-year group, the increase in depth fell short of significance, most likely because of low power.

Rearrangement joined TRBV9 to TRBJ1-3; the D gene cannot be named for sure. Specimen: peripheral blood, collected on day 0 of AZD1222 vaccination. The sequence was collected from an adult in good health. The base sequence is TGTGCCAGCAGCGCCGTCCGGGGTGGAAACACCATATATTTT. The translation is CASSAVRGGNTIYF.